Below are 9 T cell receptor beta chains sequenced from a single sample in a study of cytomegalovirus exposure and HLA in healthy donors. In the PCR, 60 Vbeta and 13 Jbeta primers were used. Method: immunoSEQ multiplex PCR; TCRdb's copy keeps in-frame clones and lacks some. Of around 100,000 clones in the sample, roughly 70% were seen once. Sequenced material: PBMCs. All receptors come from a woman aged 18-30 years in good health and CMV-seropositive.

The chain links TRBV5-5 to TRBJ2-7, with a weak D call TRBD1 (6 bases). Trimming stripped 4 bases from V and 2 bases from J, with 19 bases between. The germline V gene encodes CDR1 SGHKS and CDR2 YYEKEE (reference sequence). The length of the CDR3 is 16 residues. CDR3 DNA sequence: TGTGCCAGCAGCCCCCATTCCGGGACAAAAACCTACGAGCAGTACTTC. As protein: CASSPHSGTKTYEQYF. Filled out from reference TRBV5-5 and TRBJ2-7, the complete variable domain reads DAGVTQSPTHLIKTRGQQVTLRCSPISGHKSVSWYQQVLGQGPQFIFQYYEKEERGRGNFPDRFSARQFPNYSSELNVNALLLGDSALYLCASSPHSGTKTYEQYFGPGTRLTVT.

The chain links TRBV14 to TRBJ1-1, with unresolved D. In germline, CDR1 is SGHDN, CDR2 FVKESK. This CDR3 spans 15 amino acids. V lost 0 bases to trimming and J lost 4 bases, with 12 bases between them. CDR3 in amino acids: CASSQDFGVPTEAFF. The CDR3 coding sequence is TGTGCCAGCAGCCAAGACTTCGGAGTTCCCACTGAAGCTTTCTTT.

As DNA, the CDR3 is TGCGCCAGCAGAGGGGACGGGGGGGGAAACACCATATATTTT. Its protein is CASRGDGGGNTIYF. The chain carries TRBV4-1 and TRBJ1-3; TRBD1 is a possible D gene (5 bases). This CDR3 contains 14 residues. V gave up 6 bases and J gave up 4 bases, with 13 bases separating them. Germline CDR1 and CDR2: MGHRA and YSYEKL.

The rearrangement uses TRBV7-9 and TRBJ2-5; the match to TRBD1 covers 11 bases. TRBJ2-7 explains the end of the DNA better; the J call may be wrong. Germline values: CDR1 SEHNR, CDR2 FQNEAQ (reference sequence). This CDR3 is 13 amino acids long. CDR3 bases: TGTGCCAGCAGCCAGGGACAGGGGGACGAGCAGTACTTC. It is translated as CASSQGQGDEQYF.

The gene calls are TRBV25-1 and TRBJ1-2, with 10 bases lining up with TRBD1. The length of the CDR3 is 16 residues. The V gene's germline CDR1 is MGHDK and CDR2 SYGVNS. The V and J ends lost 3 bases and 7 bases, in that order; junction bases with no gene match: 11. The CDR3 spells CASSEIHRDRGLGYTF. The CDR3 DNA sequence: TGTGCCAGCAGTGAGATACACCGGGACAGGGGTCTTGGCTACACCTTC.

This sequence joins TRBV6-6 and TRBJ2-4; TRBD2 matches at 8 bases. The CDR3 runs to 13 residues. Per the germline V gene, CDR1 is MNHNY and CDR2 is SVGAGI (reference sequence). The V and J ends lost 11 bases and 7 bases, in that order; junction bases with no gene match: 10. CDR3 in amino acids: CAGAGGGQNIQYF. The CDR3 DNA reads as TGTGCCGGCGCCGGCGGGGGGCAGAACATTCAGTACTTC.

The chain employs TRBV6-5 and TRBJ1-5, with TRBD1 as a possible D gene (5 bases). The V gene lost 8 bases and the J gene lost 6 bases, with 14 bases spanning the gap. The CDR3 sequence is 13 residues long. Germline lookup yields CDR1 MNHEY and CDR2 SVGAGI. The CDR3 DNA follows: TGTGCCAGCCGGGGAGGGGTACGTCAGCCCCAGCATTTT. Amino acid sequence: CASRGGVRQPQHF.

CDR3 nucleotides: TGCGCCAGCAGCTTGGACGGTAGGACAGAAGAGACCCAGTACTTC. It translates to CASSLDGRTEETQYF. The chain uses TRBV5-1 and TRBJ2-5; D perhaps matches TRBD1 (6 bases). The length of the CDR3 is 15 residues. Trimming removed 0 bases from V and 3 bases from J, with 12 bases in between. The V gene's germline CDR1 is SGHRS and CDR2 YFSETQ. Drawing the rest from reference TRBV5-1 and TRBJ2-5, the complete variable domain is KAGVTQTPRYLIKTRGQQVTLSCSPISGHRSVSWYQQTPGQGLQFLFEYFSETQRNKGNFPGRFSGRQFSNSRSEMNVSTLELGDSALYLCASSLDGRTEETQYFGPGTRLLVL.

The chain employs TRBV19 and TRBJ1-1; a weak D match, TRBD1 (5 bases). The CDR3 is made up of 15 amino acids. V dropped 9 bases and J dropped 0 bases, with 17 bases sitting between them. Germline values: CDR1 LNHDA, CDR2 SQIVND (reference sequence). The chain's CDR3 is CASSPGERMNTEAFF. In nucleotides, the CDR3 is TGTGCCAGCAGTCCGGGGGAGAGGATGAACACTGAAGCTTTCTTT.